The following is a T cell receptor (beta chain) sequence with its context. CDR1 SGHNT and CDR2 YYREEE come from the germline V gene (reference sequence). CDR3 size: 14 residues. J lost 10 bases, V lost 7 bases, and 13 bases had no gene match. This entry is derived from a study of shared clonotypes between healthy human individuals. The wider study: A couple of women and three men aged 18 to 49 made up the donors.

Original processing notes: ImmunoSEQ only sent back junction sequences with no quality scores, so filtering was done differently. TCRdb keeps only in-frame clones here, not all; method: immunoSEQ multiplex PCR. The DNA gave D and trimming, while V, J and clone size come from that table. Among 2 million to 2.5 million clones, just over 90% were seen once, and the ten largest hold about 0.37%. The donor cohort consisted entirely of Caucasian adults residing in Nashville, Tennessee. This rearrangement joins TRBV5-4 to TRBJ2-7; 11 bases match TRBD2. This sequence originates from a man younger than 30 in good health. Some clones in this sample may be carry-over from other donors' samples. Sequenced sample: naive CD4+ T cells from PBMCs. The subset here: CD45RA+ positively selected. The CDR3 loop is CASFTSGSPRGQYF. In nucleotides, the CDR3 is TGTGCCAGCTTTACTAGCGGGAGTCCGCGAGGTCAGTACTTC.